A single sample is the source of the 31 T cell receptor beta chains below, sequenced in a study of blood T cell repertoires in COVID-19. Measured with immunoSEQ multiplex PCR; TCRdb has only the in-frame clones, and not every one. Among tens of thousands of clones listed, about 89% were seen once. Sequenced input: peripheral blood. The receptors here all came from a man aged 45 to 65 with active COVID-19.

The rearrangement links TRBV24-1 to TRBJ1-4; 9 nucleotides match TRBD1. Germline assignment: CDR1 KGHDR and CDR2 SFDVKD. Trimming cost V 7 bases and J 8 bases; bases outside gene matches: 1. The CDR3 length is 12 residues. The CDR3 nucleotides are TGTGCCACCAGCGGGACAGGGGAAAAACTGTTTTTT. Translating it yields CATSGTGEKLFF.

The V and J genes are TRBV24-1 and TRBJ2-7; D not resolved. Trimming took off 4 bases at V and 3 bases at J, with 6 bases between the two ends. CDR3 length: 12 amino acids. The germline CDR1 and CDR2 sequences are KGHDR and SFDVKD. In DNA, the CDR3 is TGTGCCACCAGTGACCAATTCTACGAGCAGTACTTC. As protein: CATSDQFYEQYF.

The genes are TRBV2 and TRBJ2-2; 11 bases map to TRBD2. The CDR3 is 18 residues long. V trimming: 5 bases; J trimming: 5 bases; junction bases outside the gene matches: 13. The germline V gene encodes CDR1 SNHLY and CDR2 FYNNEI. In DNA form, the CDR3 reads TGTGCCAGCAGTTCCGGGACTAGCGGCAACCCGGGGACCGGGGAGCTGTTTTTT. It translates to CASSSGTSGNPGTGELFF.

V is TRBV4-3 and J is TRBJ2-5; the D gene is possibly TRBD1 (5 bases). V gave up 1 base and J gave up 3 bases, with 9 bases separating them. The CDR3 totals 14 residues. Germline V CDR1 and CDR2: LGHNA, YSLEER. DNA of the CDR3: TGCGCCAGCAGCCAAGGGGTCAGGGAAGAGACCCAGTACTTC. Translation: CASSQGVREETQYF.

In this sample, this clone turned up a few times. The CDR3 DNA reads TGTGCCAGCAGCTCAAGACTAGCGGGAAGTCGCAATGAGCAGTTCTTC. Translating gives CASSSRLAGSRNEQFF. This chain connects TRBV7-2 to TRBJ2-1, with 11 positions matching TRBD2. CDR3 length equals 16 residues. Germline trimming cut 4 bases from V and 6 bases from J; bases unmatched to any gene: 8. In germline, CDR1 is SGHTA, CDR2 FQGNSA.

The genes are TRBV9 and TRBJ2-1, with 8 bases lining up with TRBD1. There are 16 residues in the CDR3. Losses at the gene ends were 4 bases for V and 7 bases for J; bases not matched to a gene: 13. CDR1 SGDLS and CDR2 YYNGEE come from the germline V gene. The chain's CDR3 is CASSPQVDRAWNEQFF. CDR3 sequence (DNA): TGTGCCAGCAGCCCCCAAGTGGACAGGGCGTGGAATGAGCAGTTCTTC.

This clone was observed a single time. For the CDR3, the DNA is TGTGCCAGCAGCCCAGGGGAGTTGGGCAACACAGATACGCAGTATTTT. Translation: CASSPGELGNTDTQYF. This rearrangement joins TRBV9 to TRBJ2-3; D possibly corresponds to TRBD1 (6 bases). The germline gives CDR1 SGDLS, CDR2 YYNGEE. V dropped 4 bases and J dropped 2 bases, with 17 bases sitting between them. There are 16 residues in the CDR3. The full variable domain, with the rest looked up from reference TRBV9 and TRBJ2-3, is DSGVTQTPKHLITATGQRVTLRCSPRSGDLSVYWYQQSLDQGLQFLIQYYNGEERAKGNILERFSAQQFPDLHSELNLSSLELGDSALYFCASSPGELGNTDTQYFGPGTRLTVL.

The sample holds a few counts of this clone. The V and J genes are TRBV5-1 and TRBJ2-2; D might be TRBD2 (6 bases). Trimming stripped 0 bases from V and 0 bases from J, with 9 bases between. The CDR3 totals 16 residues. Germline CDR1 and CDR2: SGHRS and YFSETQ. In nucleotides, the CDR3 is TGCGCCAGCAGCTTGGGCGGGACTTCGAACACCGGGGAGCTGTTTTTT. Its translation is CASSLGGTSNTGELFF.

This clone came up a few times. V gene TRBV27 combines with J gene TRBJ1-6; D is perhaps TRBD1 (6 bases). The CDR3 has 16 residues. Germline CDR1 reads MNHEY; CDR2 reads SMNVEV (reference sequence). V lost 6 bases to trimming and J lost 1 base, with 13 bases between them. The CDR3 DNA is TGTGCCAGCAGGACGACAGGAGAGTCCTATAATTCACCCCTCCACTTT. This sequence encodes CASRTTGESYNSPLHF.

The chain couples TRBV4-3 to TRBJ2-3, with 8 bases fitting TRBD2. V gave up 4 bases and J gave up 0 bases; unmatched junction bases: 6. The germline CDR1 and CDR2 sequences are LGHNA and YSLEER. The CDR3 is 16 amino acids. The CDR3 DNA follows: TGCGCCAGCAGCCTCGCCGCGGGGGGAAGCACAGATACGCAGTATTTT. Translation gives CASSLAAGGSTDTQYF.

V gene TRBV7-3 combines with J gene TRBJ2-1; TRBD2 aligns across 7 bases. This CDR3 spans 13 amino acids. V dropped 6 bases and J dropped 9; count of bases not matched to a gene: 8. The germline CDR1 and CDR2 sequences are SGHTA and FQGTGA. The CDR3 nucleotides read TGTGCCAGCAGGAGCGGGACGAGCCCTGAGCAGTTCTTC. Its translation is CASRSGTSPEQFF. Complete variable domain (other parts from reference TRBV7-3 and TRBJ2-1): GAGVSQTPSNKVTEKGKYVELRCDPISGHTALYWYRQSLGQGPEFLIYFQGTGAADDSGLPNDRFFAVRPEGSVSTLKIQRTERGDSAVYLCASRSGTSPEQFFGPGTRLTVL.

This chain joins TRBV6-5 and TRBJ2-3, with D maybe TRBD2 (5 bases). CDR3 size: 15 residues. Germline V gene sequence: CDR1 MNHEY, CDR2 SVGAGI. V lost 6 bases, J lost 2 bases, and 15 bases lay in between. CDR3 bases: TGTGCCAGCAGACCTTCACGGACTTTCACAGATACGCAGTATTTT. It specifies CASRPSRTFTDTQYF.

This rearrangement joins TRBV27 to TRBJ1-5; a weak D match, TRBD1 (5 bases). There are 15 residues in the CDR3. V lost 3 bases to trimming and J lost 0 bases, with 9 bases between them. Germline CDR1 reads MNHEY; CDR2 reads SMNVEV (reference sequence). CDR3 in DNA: TGTGCCAGCAGTTTCCAGGGAGGTAGCAATCAGCCCCAGCATTTT. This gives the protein CASSFQGGSNQPQHF.

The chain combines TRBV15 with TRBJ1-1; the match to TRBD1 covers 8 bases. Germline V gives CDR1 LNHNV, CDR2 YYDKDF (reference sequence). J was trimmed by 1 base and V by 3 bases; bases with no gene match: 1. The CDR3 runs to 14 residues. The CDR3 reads CATSRDRANTEAFF. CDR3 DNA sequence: TGTGCCACCAGCAGGGACAGGGCGAACACTGAAGCTTTCTTT. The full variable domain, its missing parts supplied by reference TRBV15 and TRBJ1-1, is DAMVIQNPRYQVTQFGKPVTLSCSQTLNHNVMYWYQQKSSQAPKLLFHYYDKDFNNEADTPDNFQSRRPNTSFCFLDIRSPGLGDTAMYLCATSRDRANTEAFFGQGTRLTVV.

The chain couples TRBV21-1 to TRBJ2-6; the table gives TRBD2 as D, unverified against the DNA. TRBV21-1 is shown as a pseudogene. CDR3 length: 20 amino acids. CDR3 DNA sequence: TGTGCCAGCAGCAAAAAAACTAGCGGGAGGACCTCCTCTGGGGCCAACGTCCTGACTTTC. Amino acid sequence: CASSKKTSGRTSSGANVLTF.

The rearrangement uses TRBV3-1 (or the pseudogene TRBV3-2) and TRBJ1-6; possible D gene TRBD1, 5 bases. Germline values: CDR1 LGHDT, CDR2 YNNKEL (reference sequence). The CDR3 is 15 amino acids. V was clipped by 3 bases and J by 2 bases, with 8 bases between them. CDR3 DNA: TGTGCCAGCAGCCACGGGGGAACCTATAATTCACCCCTCCACTTT. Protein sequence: CASSHGGTYNSPLHF.

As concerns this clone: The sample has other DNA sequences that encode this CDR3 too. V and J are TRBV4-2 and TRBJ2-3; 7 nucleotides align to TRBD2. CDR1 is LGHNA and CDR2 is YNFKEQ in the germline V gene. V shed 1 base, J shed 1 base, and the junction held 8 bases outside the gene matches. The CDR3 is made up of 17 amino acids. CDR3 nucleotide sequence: TGTGCCAGCAGCCAAGCGGCTAGCGGAGGGGGCACAGATACGCAGTATTTT. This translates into CASSQAASGGGTDTQYF.

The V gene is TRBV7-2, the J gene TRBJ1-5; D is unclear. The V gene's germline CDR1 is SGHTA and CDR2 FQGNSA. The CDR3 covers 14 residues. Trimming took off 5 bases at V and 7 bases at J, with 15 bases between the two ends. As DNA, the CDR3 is TGTGCCAGCAGCACTTGGGAGGGTGGACAGCCCCAGCATTTT. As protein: CASSTWEGGQPQHF.

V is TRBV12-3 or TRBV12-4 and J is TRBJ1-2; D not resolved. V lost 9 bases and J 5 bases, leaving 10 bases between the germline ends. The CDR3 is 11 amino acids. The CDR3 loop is CASLAGYGYTF. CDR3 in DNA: TGTGCCAGTCTCGCCGGGTATGGCTACACCTTC.

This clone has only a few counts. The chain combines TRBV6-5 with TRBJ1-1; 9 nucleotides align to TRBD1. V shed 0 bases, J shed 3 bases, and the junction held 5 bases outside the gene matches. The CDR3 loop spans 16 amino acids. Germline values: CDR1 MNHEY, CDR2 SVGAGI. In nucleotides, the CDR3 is TGTGCCAGCAGTTACTCCCTGACAGGGGGGTACACTGAAGCTTTCTTT. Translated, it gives CASSYSLTGGYTEAFF.

In DNA form, the CDR3 reads TGTGCCAGCAGCCCGAGCAGGATGAACACTGAAGCTTTCTTT. Residues: CASSPSRMNTEAFF. This chain uses TRBV14 with TRBJ1-1, with D hard to call. CDR3 length: 14 amino acids. Germline loops: CDR1 SGHDN, CDR2 FVKESK. Trimming removed 4 bases at V and 0 bases at J, with 9 bases between.

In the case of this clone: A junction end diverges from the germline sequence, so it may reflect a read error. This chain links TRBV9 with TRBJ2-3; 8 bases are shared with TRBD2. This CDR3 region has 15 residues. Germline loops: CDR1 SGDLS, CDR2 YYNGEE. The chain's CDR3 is CASSSQSGSIDTQYF. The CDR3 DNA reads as TGTGCCAGCAGCTCCCAAAGCGGGAGCATAGATACGCAGTATTTT. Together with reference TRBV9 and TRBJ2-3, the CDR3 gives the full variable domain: DSGVTQTPKHLITATGQRVTLRCSPRSGDLSVYWYQQSLDQGLQFLIQYYNGEERAKGNILERFSAQQFPDLHSELNLSSLELGDSALYFCASSSQSGSIDTQYFGPGTRLTVL.

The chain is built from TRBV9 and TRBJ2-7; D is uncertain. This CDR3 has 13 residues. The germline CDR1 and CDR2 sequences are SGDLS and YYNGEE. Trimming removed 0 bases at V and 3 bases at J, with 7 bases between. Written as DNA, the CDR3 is TGTGCCAGCAGCGTAGAAACTAACTACGAGCAGTACTTC. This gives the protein CASSVETNYEQYF.

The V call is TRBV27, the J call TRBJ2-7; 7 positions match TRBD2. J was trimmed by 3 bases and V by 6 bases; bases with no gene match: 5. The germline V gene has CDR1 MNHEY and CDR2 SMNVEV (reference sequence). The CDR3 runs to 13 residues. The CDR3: CASRPTSIYEQYF. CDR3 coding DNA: TGTGCCAGCAGACCGACTAGCATCTACGAGCAGTACTTC.

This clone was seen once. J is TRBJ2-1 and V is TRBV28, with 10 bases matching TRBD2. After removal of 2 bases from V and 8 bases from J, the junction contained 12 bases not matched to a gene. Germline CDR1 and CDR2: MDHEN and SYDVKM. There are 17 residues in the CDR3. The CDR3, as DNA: TGTGCCAGCAGTTTAGGATACCTAGCGGGGGAGGAGGATGAGCAGTTCTTC. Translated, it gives CASSLGYLAGEEDEQFF.

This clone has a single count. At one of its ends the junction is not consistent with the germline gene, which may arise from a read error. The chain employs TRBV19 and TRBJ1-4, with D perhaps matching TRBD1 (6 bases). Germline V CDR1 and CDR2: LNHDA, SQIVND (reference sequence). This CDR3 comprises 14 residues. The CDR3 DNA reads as TGTGCCAGTAGCTCCGGGACAACTGATGAAAAACTGTTTTTT. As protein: CASSSGTTDEKLFF.

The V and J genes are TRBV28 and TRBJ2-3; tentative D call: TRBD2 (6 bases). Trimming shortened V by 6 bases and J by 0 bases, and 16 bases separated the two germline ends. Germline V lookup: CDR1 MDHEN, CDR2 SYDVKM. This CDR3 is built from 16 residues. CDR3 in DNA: TGTGCCAGCAGCTCCCGGCGGACTATTAGCACAGATACGCAGTATTTT. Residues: CASSSRRTISTDTQYF.

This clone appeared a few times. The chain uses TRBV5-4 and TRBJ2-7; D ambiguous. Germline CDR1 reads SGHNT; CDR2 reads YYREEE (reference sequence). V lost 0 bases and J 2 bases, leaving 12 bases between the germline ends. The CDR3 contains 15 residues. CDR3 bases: TGTGCCAGCAGCTTGGTCGGCGGTCCCACCTACGAGCAGTACTTC. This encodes CASSLVGGPTYEQYF.

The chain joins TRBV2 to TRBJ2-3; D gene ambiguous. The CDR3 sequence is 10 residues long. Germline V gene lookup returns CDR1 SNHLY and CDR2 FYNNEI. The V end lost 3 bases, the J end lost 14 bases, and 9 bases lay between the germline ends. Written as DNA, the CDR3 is TGTGCCAGCAGTGACCGGTCCCCGTATTTT. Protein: CASSDRSPYF.

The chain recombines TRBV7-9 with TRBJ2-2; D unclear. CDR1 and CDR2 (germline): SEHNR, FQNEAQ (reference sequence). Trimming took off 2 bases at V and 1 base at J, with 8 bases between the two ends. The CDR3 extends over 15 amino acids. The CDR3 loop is CASSLQARNTGELFF. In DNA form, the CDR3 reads TGTGCCAGCAGCTTACAAGCGCGGAACACCGGGGAGCTGTTTTTT. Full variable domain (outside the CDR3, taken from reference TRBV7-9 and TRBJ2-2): DTGVSQNPRHKITKRGQNVTFRCDPISEHNRLYWYRQTLGQGPEFLTYFQNEAQLEKSRLLSDRFSAERPKGSFSTLEIQRTEQGDSAMYLCASSLQARNTGELFFGEGSRLTVL.

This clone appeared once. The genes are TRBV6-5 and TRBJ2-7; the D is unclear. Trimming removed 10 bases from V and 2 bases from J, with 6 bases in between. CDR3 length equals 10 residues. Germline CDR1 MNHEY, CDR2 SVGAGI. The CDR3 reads CATNTYEQYF. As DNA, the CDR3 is TGTGCCACCAACACCTACGAGCAGTACTTC.